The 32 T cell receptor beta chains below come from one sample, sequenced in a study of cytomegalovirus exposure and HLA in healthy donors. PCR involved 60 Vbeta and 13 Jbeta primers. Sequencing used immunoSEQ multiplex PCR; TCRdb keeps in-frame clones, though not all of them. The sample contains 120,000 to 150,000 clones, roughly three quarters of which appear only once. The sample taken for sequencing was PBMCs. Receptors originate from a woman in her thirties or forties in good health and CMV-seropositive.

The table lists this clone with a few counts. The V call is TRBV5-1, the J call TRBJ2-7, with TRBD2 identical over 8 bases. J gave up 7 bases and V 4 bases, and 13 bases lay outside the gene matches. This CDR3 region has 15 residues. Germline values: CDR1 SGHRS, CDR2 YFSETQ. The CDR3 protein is CASSPPGGSLGEQYF. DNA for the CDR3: TGCGCCAGCAGCCCACCGGGGGGGTCCTTGGGAGAGCAGTACTTC.

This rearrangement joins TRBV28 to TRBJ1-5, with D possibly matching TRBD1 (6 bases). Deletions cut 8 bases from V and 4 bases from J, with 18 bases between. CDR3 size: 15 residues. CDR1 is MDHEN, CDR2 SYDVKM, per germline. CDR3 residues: CASAGYGQPNQPQHF. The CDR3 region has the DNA TGTGCCAGCGCCGGATACGGACAGCCGAATCAGCCCCAGCATTTT.

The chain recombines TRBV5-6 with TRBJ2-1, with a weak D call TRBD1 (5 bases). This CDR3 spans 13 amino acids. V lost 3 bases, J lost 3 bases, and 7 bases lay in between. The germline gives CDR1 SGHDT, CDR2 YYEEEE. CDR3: CASSSDIYNEQFF. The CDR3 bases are TGTGCCAGCAGCTCGGACATCTACAATGAGCAGTTCTTC.

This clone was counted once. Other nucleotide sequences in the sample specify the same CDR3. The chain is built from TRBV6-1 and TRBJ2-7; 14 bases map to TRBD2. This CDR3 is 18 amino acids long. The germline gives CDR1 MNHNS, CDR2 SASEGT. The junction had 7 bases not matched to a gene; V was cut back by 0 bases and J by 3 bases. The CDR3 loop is CASSEAGTSGGYVYEQYF. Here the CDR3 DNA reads TGTGCCAGCAGTGAAGCGGGGACTAGCGGGGGTTACGTCTACGAGCAGTACTTC.

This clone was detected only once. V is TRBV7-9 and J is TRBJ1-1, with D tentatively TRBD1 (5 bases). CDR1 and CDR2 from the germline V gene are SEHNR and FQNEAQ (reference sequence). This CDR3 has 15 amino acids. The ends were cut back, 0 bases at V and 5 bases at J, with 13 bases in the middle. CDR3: CASSLASGGSTEAFF. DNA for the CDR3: TGTGCCAGCAGCTTAGCGTCCGGGGGAAGTACTGAAGCTTTCTTT.

The CDR3 DNA reads as TGTGCCAGCAGCAACGGACAGGGGACGTGGGGTGAGCAGTTCTTC. Protein sequence: CASSNGQGTWGEQFF. This chain uses TRBV7-6 with TRBJ2-1; TRBD1 aligns across 9 bases. This CDR3 contains 15 residues. The junction had 11 bases not matched to a gene; V was cut back by 5 bases and J by 9 bases. Per the germline V gene, CDR1 is SGHVS and CDR2 is FNYEAQ.

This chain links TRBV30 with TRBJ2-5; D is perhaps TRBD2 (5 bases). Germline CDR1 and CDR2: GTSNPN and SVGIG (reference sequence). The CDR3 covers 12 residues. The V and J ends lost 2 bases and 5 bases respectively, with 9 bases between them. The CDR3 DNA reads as TGTGCCTGGAGTCCTTCGGGGGAGACCCAGTACTTC. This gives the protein CAWSPSGETQYF.

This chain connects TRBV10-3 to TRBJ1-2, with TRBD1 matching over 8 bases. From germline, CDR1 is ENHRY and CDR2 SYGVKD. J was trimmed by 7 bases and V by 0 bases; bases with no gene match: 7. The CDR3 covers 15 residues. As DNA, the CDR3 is TGTGCCATCAGTGAGTCGTTGGGACAGGCTTTTGGCTACACCTTC. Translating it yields CAISESLGQAFGYTF.

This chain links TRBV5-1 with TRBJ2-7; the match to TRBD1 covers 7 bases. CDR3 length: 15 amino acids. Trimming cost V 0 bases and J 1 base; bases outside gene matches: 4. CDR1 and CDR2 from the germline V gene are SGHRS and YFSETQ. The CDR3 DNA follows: TGCGCCAGCAGCTTGGTAACAGGGGCTTCCTACGAGCAGTACTTC. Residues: CASSLVTGASYEQYF.

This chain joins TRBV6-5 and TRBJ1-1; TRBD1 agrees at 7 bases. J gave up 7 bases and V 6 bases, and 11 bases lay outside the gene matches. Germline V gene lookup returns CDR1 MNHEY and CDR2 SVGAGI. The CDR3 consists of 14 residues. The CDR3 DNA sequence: TGTGCCAGCAGGGTACAGGGGTCTTTGAGTGAAGCTTTCTTT. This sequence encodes CASRVQGSLSEAFF.

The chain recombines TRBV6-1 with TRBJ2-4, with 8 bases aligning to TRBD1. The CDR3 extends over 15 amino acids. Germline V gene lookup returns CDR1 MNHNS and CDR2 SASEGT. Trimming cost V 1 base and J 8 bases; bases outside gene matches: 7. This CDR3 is CASSEVLGQADIQYF. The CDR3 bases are TGTGCCAGCAGTGAAGTCCTGGGACAGGCGGACATTCAGTACTTC.

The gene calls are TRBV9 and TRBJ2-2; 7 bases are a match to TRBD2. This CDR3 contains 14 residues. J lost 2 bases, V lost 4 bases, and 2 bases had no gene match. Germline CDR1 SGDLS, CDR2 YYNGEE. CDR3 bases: TGTGCCAGCAGCCGGGACTACAACACCGGGGAGCTGTTTTTT. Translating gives CASSRDYNTGELFF.

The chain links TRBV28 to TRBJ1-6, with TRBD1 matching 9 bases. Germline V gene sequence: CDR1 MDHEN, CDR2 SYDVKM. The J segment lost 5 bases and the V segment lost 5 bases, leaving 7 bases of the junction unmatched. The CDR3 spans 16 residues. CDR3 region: CASSTGGNVHNSPLHF. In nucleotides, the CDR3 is TGTGCCAGCAGTACAGGGGGCAACGTCCATAATTCACCCCTCCACTTT.

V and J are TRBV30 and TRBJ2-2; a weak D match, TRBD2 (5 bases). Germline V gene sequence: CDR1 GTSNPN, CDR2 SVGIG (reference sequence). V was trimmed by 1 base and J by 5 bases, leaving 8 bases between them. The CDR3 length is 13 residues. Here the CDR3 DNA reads TGTGCCTGGAGTGAATCGGGGACCGGGGAGCTGTTTTTT. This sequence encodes CAWSESGTGELFF.

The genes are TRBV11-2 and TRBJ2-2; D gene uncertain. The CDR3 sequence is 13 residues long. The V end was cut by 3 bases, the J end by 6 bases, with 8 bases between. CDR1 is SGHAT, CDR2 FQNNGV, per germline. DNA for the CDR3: TGTGCCAGCAGCTTGGCTGGCCCCGGGGAGCTGTTTTTT. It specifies CASSLAGPGELFF.

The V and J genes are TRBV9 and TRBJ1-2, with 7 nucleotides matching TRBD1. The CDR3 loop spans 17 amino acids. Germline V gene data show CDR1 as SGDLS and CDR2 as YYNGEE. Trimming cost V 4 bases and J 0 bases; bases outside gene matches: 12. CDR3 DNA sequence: TGTGCCAGCAGCTCCCGAGTGGGACAGCTAGCTAACTATGGCTACACCTTC. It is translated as CASSSRVGQLANYGYTF.

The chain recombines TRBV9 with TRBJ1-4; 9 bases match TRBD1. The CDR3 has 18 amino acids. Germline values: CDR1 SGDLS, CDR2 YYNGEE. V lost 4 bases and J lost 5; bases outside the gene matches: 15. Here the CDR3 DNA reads TGTGCCAGCAGCCATCCGAAGGGACAGGGCTTTAGGAATGAAAAACTGTTTTTT. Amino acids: CASSHPKGQGFRNEKLFF.

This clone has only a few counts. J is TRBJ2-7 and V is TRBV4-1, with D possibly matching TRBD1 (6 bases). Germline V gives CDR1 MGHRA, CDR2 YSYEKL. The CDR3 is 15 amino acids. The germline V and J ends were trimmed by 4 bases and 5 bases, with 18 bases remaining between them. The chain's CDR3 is CASSPGRTERNEQYF. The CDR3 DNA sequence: TGCGCCAGCAGCCCTGGGCGGACAGAGCGGAACGAGCAGTACTTC.

This chain's CDR3 is CSVAQTGRALNTEAFF. CDR3 DNA sequence: TGCAGCGTGGCCCAAACGGGCAGGGCATTGAACACTGAAGCTTTCTTT. The chain links TRBV29-1 to TRBJ1-1; possible D gene TRBD1, 5 bases. The CDR3 totals 16 residues. The germline V and J ends were trimmed by 6 bases and 0 bases, with 20 bases remaining between them. Germline V gives CDR1 SQVTM, CDR2 ANQGSEA.

The CDR3 nucleotides read TGTGCCAGCAGCCATAGGGGGGTAGCGGGGTTCGATGAGCAGTTCTTC. Amino acid sequence: CASSHRGVAGFDEQFF. V gene TRBV27 combines with J gene TRBJ2-1, with TRBD2 matching 8 bases. There are 16 residues in the CDR3. The V segment lost 6 bases and the J segment 8 bases; nucleotides outside the gene matches: 15. CDR1 is MNHEY and CDR2 is SMNVEV in the germline V gene (reference sequence).

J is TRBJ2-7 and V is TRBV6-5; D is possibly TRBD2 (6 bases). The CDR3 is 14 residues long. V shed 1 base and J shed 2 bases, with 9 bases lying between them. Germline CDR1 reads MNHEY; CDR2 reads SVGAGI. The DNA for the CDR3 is TGTGCCAGCAGTTACTTCCGCGGGGCCTACGAGCAGTACTTC. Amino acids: CASSYFRGAYEQYF.

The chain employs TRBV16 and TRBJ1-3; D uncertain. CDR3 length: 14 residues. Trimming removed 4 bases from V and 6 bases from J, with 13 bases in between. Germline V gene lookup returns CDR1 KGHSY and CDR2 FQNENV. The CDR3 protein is CASSRPGSENTIYF. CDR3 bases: TGTGCCAGCAGCCGTCCCGGGTCGGAAAACACCATATATTTT.

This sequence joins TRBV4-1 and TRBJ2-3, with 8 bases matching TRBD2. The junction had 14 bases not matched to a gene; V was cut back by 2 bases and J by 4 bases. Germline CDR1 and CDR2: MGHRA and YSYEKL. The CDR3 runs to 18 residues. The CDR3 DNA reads TGCGCCAGCAGCCAATTAGTCAGGTCAGGACTAGCCCCAGATACGCAGTATTTT. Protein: CASSQLVRSGLAPDTQYF.

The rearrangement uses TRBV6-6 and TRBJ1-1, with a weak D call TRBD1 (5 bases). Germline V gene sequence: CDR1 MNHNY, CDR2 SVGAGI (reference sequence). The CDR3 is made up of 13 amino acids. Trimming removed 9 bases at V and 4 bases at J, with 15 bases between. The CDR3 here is CASSGGTPTEAFF. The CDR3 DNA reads TGTGCCAGTTCGGGGGGGACCCCCACTGAAGCTTTCTTT.

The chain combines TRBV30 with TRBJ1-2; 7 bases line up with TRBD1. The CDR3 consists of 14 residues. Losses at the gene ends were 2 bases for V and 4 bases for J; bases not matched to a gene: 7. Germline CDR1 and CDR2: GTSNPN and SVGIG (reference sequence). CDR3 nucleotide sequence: TGTGCCTGGAGTCCCGGGACAGACCTCTATGGCTACACCTTC. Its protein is CAWSPGTDLYGYTF.

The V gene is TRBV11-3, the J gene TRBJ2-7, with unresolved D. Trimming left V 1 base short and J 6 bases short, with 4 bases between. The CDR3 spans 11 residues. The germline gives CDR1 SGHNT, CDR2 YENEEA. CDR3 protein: CASSLGSEQYF. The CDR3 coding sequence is TGTGCCAGCAGCTTAGGGAGCGAGCAGTACTTC.

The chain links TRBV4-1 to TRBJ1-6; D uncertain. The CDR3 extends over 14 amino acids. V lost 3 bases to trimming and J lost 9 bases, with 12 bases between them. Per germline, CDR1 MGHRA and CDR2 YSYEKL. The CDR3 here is CASSQETVRSPLHF. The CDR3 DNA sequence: TGCGCCAGCAGCCAGGAAACAGTTCGTTCACCCCTCCACTTT.

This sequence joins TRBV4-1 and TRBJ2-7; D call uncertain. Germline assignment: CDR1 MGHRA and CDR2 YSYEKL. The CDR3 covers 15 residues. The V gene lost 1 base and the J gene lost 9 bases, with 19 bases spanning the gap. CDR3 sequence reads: CASSQAVGTTARQYF. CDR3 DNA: TGCGCCAGCAGCCAAGCGGTGGGCACGACCGCTCGGCAGTACTTC.

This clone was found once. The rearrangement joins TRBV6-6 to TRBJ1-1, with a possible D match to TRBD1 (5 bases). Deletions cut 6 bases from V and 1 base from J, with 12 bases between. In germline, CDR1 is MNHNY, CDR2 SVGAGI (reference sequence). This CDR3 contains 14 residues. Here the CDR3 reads CASSRPTGNTEAFF. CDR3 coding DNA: TGTGCCAGCAGCCGCCCCACAGGGAACACTGAAGCTTTCTTT.

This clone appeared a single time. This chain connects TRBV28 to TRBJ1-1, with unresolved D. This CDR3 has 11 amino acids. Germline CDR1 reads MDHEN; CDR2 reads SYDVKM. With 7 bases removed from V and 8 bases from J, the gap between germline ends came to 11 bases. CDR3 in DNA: TGTGCCAGCAAGTATAGGAGAGAAGCTTTCTTT. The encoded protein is CASKYRREAFF.

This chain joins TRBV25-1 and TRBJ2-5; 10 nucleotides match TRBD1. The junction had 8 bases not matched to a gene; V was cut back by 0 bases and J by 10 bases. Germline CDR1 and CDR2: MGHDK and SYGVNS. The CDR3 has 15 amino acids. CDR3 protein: CASSEYLLDRGDQYF. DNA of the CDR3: TGTGCCAGCAGTGAATACTTATTGGACAGGGGGGACCAGTACTTC.

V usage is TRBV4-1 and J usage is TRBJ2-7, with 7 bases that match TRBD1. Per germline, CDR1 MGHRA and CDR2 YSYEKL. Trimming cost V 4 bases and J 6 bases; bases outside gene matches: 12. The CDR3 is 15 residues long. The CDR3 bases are TGCGCCAGCAGCCGAGGGTTGCTGACAGGGATCGAGCAGTACTTC. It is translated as CASSRGLLTGIEQYF.